This T cell receptor beta chain was captured in a study of blood T cell repertoires in COVID-19. Study summary: The samples span acute and convalescent COVID-19 from the United States, Italy and Spain. The cDNA or gDNA used as material had been derived from T cells, B-cell-depleted T cells, or PBMCs.

Original processing methods: Reference gene primer amplification gave estimated nucleated cell counts. TCRdb's table, derived via immunoSEQ multiplex PCR, lists solely in-frame clones and lacks some. V, J and clone size derive from that table, while D and trimming were established from the DNA sequence. The sample lists about 390,000 clones, more than 75% occurring once. Germline assignment: CDR1 SGHTA and CDR2 FQGNSA. Trimming shortened V by 3 bases and J by 0 bases, and 9 bases separated the two germline ends. The CDR3 consists of 15 residues. While infection was still active, Seattle patients were enrolled and then followed longitudinally.

This sequence was found in an older woman with COVID-19, enrolled during active disease. Sequences were obtained from peripheral blood. This chain links TRBV7-2 with TRBJ1-5, with unresolved D. The CDR3, as DNA: TGTGCCAGCAGCTTGGAGCCCGGTAGCAATCAGCCCCAGCATTTT. Translation gives CASSLEPGSNQPQHF.